The 30 T cell receptor beta chains presented below share a single source sample, sequenced in a study of cytomegalovirus exposure and HLA in healthy donors. Profiled with immunoSEQ multiplex PCR; TCRdb holds only in-frame clones, not every one. The sample holds 85,000 to 95,000 clones, roughly 96% seen once. Sequenced: PBMCs. All receptors derive from a man aged 18 to 29 in good health and CMV-seronegative.

The chain couples TRBV18 to TRBJ2-3; 14 bases match TRBD2. Per the germline V gene, CDR1 is KGHSH and CDR2 is LQKENI. CDR3 length equals 18 residues. V gave up 8 bases and J gave up 1 base; unmatched junction bases: 11. The CDR3 nucleotides are TGTGCCAGCACTGCGGGACTAGCGGGAGTTAGCGGCACAGATACGCAGTATTTT. It translates to CASTAGLAGVSGTDTQYF.

The rearrangement joins TRBV7-2 to TRBJ2-7, with TRBD2 identical over 10 bases. Looked up from germline, CDR1 is SGHTA and CDR2 is FQGNSA. V was clipped by 5 bases and J by 2 bases; unmatched bases: 6. CDR3 size: 15 residues. The CDR3 bases are TGTGCCAGCAGCCAAGTAGCGGGAGGACCCTACGAGCAGTACGTC. This encodes CASSQVAGGPYEQYV.

The rearrangement uses TRBV7-8 and TRBJ2-1; 13 nucleotides agree with TRBD2. V shed 1 base and J 8 bases; nucleotides not matched to a gene: 8. The CDR3 runs to 17 residues. The germline gives CDR1 SGHVS, CDR2 FQNEAQ. The CDR3 loop is CASSLVVWTSGSYEQFF. In nucleotides, the CDR3 is TGTGCCAGCAGCTTAGTTGTGTGGACTAGCGGGAGCTATGAGCAGTTCTTC.

The chain uses TRBV28 and TRBJ2-1; 13 positions agree with TRBD2. The length of the CDR3 is 14 residues. Looked up from germline, CDR1 is MDHEN and CDR2 is SYDVKM. Trimming at V came to 8 bases and at J to 4 bases, leaving 2 bases not matched to a gene. The CDR3 DNA reads TGTGCCAGCGCACTAGCGGGAGGGTACAATGAGCAGTTCTTC. This translates into CASALAGGYNEQFF.

The genes are TRBV4-1 and TRBJ2-7; D is perhaps TRBD2 (7 bases). The germline V gene has CDR1 MGHRA and CDR2 YSYEKL. The CDR3 consists of 16 residues. V shed 4 bases and J shed 7 bases, with 23 bases lying between them. Written as DNA, the CDR3 is TGCGCCAGCAGCCTCGGCAGCGGGACACCCTGGGGGGAGCAGTACTTC. Amino acids: CASSLGSGTPWGEQYF.

The chain links TRBV7-2 to TRBJ2-1; perhaps TRBD2 as D (6 bases). Germline CDR1 reads SGHTA; CDR2 reads FQGNSA. The CDR3 is 13 residues long. The ends were cut back, 0 bases at V and 12 bases at J, with 12 bases in the middle. CDR3 sequence reads: CASSLAGGTRQFF. The CDR3 nucleotides are TGTGCCAGCAGCTTAGCTGGCGGGACTCGGCAGTTCTTC.

This chain connects TRBV18 to TRBJ2-7, with TRBD1 as a possible D gene (6 bases). CDR1 KGHSH and CDR2 LQKENI come from the germline V gene. This CDR3 contains 15 residues. V lost 3 bases, J lost 3 bases, and 15 bases lay in between. The CDR3 reads CASSPKQGVNYEQYV. The DNA of the CDR3 is TGTGCCAGCTCACCCAAACAGGGTGTCAACTACGAGCAGTACGTC.

This clone was counted a single time. This rearrangement joins TRBV6-5 to TRBJ1-3, with 8 bases fitting TRBD1. The CDR3 spans 14 residues. V lost 5 bases, J lost 2 bases, and 2 bases stayed unmatched. CDR1 is MNHEY and CDR2 is SVGAGI in the germline V gene. CDR3 region: CASSRTGPGNTIYF. In DNA, the CDR3 is TGTGCCAGCAGTAGGACAGGGCCTGGAAACACCATATATTTT.

Note on this clone: This sample also contains other DNA sequences that code for the same CDR3. This sequence joins TRBV4-1 and TRBJ2-2; TRBD1 might be the D (5 bases). Per germline, CDR1 MGHRA and CDR2 YSYEKL. The CDR3 runs 14 residues. Between the trimmed V and J ends, which lost 3 bases and 1 base, there was a span of 6 bases. In DNA form, the CDR3 reads TGCGCCAGCAGCCAGGGGCAGAACACCGGGGAGCTGTTTTTT. Translation: CASSQGQNTGELFF.

The chain combines TRBV27 with TRBJ1-1; 7 bases agree with TRBD1. CDR1 MNHEY and CDR2 SMNVEV come from the germline V gene (reference sequence). The V gene end was trimmed by 5 bases and the J gene end by 7 bases; junction bases not matched to a gene: 4. This CDR3 region has 12 residues. The CDR3 loop reads CASSPDRVEAFF. DNA for the CDR3: TGTGCCAGCAGTCCCGACAGGGTTGAAGCTTTCTTT.

This rearrangement joins TRBV5-6 to TRBJ2-5; 8 positions agree with TRBD1. Germline V gene lookup returns CDR1 SGHDT and CDR2 YYEEEE. This CDR3 has 15 amino acids. J lost 0 bases, V lost 4 bases, and 5 bases had no gene match. The CDR3 DNA reads as TGTGCCAGCAGCCCCGGGGACAGGTACCAAGAGACCCAGTACTTC. This encodes CASSPGDRYQETQYF.

The genes are TRBV4-1 and TRBJ2-1; 8 nucleotides agree with TRBD2. The CDR3 runs 16 residues. Germline V CDR1 and CDR2: MGHRA, YSYEKL. The V gene end was trimmed by 4 bases and the J gene end by 9 bases; junction bases not matched to a gene: 14. The CDR3, as DNA: TGCGCCAGCAGCCGAGGTCCGGGACTAGAAAGGCTTGAGCAGTTCTTC. This codes for CASSRGPGLERLEQFF.

The CDR3 is CASSPSSGLSFGELFF. In DNA, the CDR3 is TGTGCCAGCAGCCCTTCTTCCGGTTTAAGCTTCGGGGAGCTGTTTTTT. The J gene is TRBJ2-2, the V gene TRBV9, with no clear D. Looked up from germline, CDR1 is SGDLS and CDR2 is YYNGEE. The V gene lost 4 bases and the J gene lost 7 bases, with 20 bases spanning the gap. The CDR3 totals 16 residues. The complete variable domain, with remaining parts taken from reference TRBV9 and TRBJ2-2, reads DSGVTQTPKHLITATGQRVTLRCSPRSGDLSVYWYQQSLDQGLQFLIQYYNGEERAKGNILERFSAQQFPDLHSELNLSSLELGDSALYFCASSPSSGLSFGELFFGEGSRLTVL.

The rearrangement joins TRBV19 to TRBJ2-2, with TRBD2 matching 9 bases. V trimming: 10 bases; J trimming: 0 bases; junction bases outside the gene matches: 12. This CDR3 is 17 amino acids long. CDR1 and CDR2 from the germline V gene are LNHDA and SQIVND (reference sequence). For the CDR3, the DNA is TGTGCCACTCTCAGGGGACTAGCTTCTCCGAACACCGGGGAGCTGTTTTTT. This translates into CATLRGLASPNTGELFF. The variable domain in full, completed from reference TRBV19 and TRBJ2-2, reads DGGITQSPKYLFRKEGQNVTLSCEQNLNHDAMYWYRQDPGQGLRLIYYSQIVNDFQKGDIAEGYSVSREKKESFPLTVTSAQKNPTAFYLCATLRGLASPNTGELFFGEGSRLTVL.

The chain combines TRBV9 with TRBJ2-3, with 8 nucleotides matching TRBD2. This CDR3 comprises 17 residues. The germline CDR1 and CDR2 sequences are SGDLS and YYNGEE. Unmatched junction bases numbered 17, after V lost 7 bases and J lost 4 bases. The CDR3 nucleotides read TGTGCCAGCGGACCTCGGACTTCAGCGGGAGTGGCAGATACGCAGTATTTT. Its protein product is CASGPRTSAGVADTQYF.

This clone was seen just once. The V and J genes are TRBV4-2 and TRBJ2-2; 8 bases are shared with TRBD1. Unmatched junction bases numbered 3, after V lost 0 bases and J lost 3 bases. From germline, CDR1 is LGHNA and CDR2 YNFKEQ. The CDR3 sequence is 16 residues long. The CDR3 loop reads CASSQDVTGDTGELFF. DNA for the CDR3: TGTGCCAGCAGCCAAGATGTGACAGGGGACACCGGGGAGCTGTTTTTT.

The rearrangement uses TRBV11-2 and TRBJ1-4, with a tentative D call TRBD1 (6 bases). V lost 8 bases, J lost 8 bases, and 18 bases lay in between. The CDR3 totals 14 residues. CDR1 is SGHAT and CDR2 is FQNNGV in the germline V gene. The DNA for the CDR3 is TGTGCCAGCCATCGGGGGGCGGTGGGAGAAAAACTGTTTTTT. Its protein is CASHRGAVGEKLFF.

The CDR3 reads CASSLGGWFSYNEQFF. CDR3 DNA sequence: TGTGCCAGCAGCTTAGGAGGCTGGTTCTCCTACAATGAGCAGTTCTTC. The chain recombines TRBV7-6 with TRBJ2-1, with D unclear. Germline V lookup: CDR1 SGHVS, CDR2 FNYEAQ. CDR3 length: 16 amino acids. V was pared by 1 base and J by 0 bases, with 10 bases between.

The rearrangement uses TRBV29-1 and TRBJ1-2, with 8 positions matching TRBD1. V lost 0 bases and J lost 7; bases outside the gene matches: 4. Germline CDR1 SQVTM, CDR2 ANQGSEA. This CDR3 contains 13 residues. The CDR3 region is CSVEDRGQAGYTF. The CDR3 DNA reads as TGCAGCGTTGAAGACAGGGGGCAGGCTGGCTACACCTTC.

CDR3 sequence (DNA): TGCAGCGTCTTCGGGACTAGCGGGATCGAGCAGTACTTC. Its protein is CSVFGTSGIEQYF. The rearrangement links TRBV29-1 to TRBJ2-7; TRBD2 matches at 13 bases. Germline V CDR1 and CDR2: SQVTM, ANQGSEA. This CDR3 is built from 13 residues. Trimming cost V 6 bases and J 6 bases; bases outside gene matches: 5.

The V gene is TRBV18, the J gene TRBJ2-5; 7 nucleotides align to TRBD2. In germline, CDR1 is KGHSH, CDR2 LQKENI. The CDR3 length is 14 residues. The trim removed 5 bases at V and 3 bases at J, leaving 6 bases unmatched. CDR3 nucleotides: TGTGCCAGCTCAGCTAGCGGCCAAAAAGAGACCCAGTACTTC. Its translation is CASSASGQKETQYF.

The chain recombines TRBV19 with TRBJ1-5; D is unclear. The CDR3 is made up of 14 amino acids. V lost 3 bases and J lost 3, with 9 bases in between. Germline assignment: CDR1 LNHDA and CDR2 SQIVND (reference sequence). CDR3 in amino acids: CASSISVDNQPQHF. Here the CDR3 DNA reads TGTGCCAGTAGTATTTCAGTCGACAATCAGCCCCAGCATTTT.

The rearrangement joins TRBV25-1 to TRBJ2-5, with 8 nucleotides matching TRBD1. The CDR3 has 13 amino acids. Germline assignment: CDR1 MGHDK and CDR2 SYGVNS. Trimming took 8 bases from V and 1 from J; bases not matched to a gene: 3. The CDR3 loop is CASGRGPQETQYF. CDR3 coding DNA: TGTGCCAGCGGCAGGGGGCCCCAAGAGACCCAGTACTTC.

This rearrangement joins TRBV18 to TRBJ1-1; D is perhaps TRBD1 (6 bases). Trimming cost V 4 bases and J 6 bases, with 18 bases left between them. Germline CDR1 and CDR2: KGHSH and LQKENI. The CDR3 spans 15 residues. For the CDR3, the DNA is TGTGCCAGCTCACTTCCGAACAGGGCCCTCTCTGAAGCTTTCTTT. Encoded protein: CASSLPNRALSEAFF.

CDR3 in DNA: TGTGCCAGCAGCTTAGTAGCGGAGGGGACCCAGTACTTC. Its translation: CASSLVAEGTQYF. This chain uses TRBV7-6 with TRBJ2-5, with D possibly being TRBD2 (6 bases). CDR1 and CDR2 (germline): SGHVS, FNYEAQ. The CDR3 totals 13 residues. With 1 base removed from V and 7 bases from J, the gap between germline ends came to 10 bases.

The rearrangement links TRBV22-1 to TRBJ2-3; the tabulated D call, TRBD1, remains unverified against the DNA. TRBV22-1 is a pseudogene locus. The CDR3 is made up of 15 amino acids. The CDR3 protein is CPGSATQASTDTQYF. The DNA for the CDR3 is TGTCCTGGGAGCGCTACGCAGGCTAGCACAGATACGCAGTATTTT.

The chain recombines TRBV6-5 with TRBJ1-1; 8 bases are shared with TRBD1. V shed 6 bases, J shed 4 bases, and the junction held 10 bases outside the gene matches. Germline-derived CDR1 and CDR2 are MNHEY and SVGAGI. The CDR3 runs 15 residues. The CDR3 here is CASSPGTGRITEAFF. CDR3 coding DNA: TGTGCCAGCAGCCCAGGGACAGGCCGTATCACTGAAGCTTTCTTT.

The V gene is TRBV9, the J gene TRBJ2-3; possibly TRBD1 for D (5 bases). The V and J ends lost 3 bases and 1 base respectively, with 15 bases between them. This CDR3 region has 16 residues. Germline CDR1 SGDLS, CDR2 YYNGEE. Here the CDR3 reads CASSASMVGGTDTQYF. CDR3 sequence (DNA): TGTGCCAGCAGCGCCTCCATGGTAGGGGGCACAGATACGCAGTATTTT.

This chain uses TRBV19 with TRBJ2-2; no reliable D call. V was trimmed by 3 bases and J by 4 bases, leaving 3 bases between them. Germline CDR1 and CDR2: LNHDA and SQIVND (reference sequence). The CDR3 covers 12 residues. The CDR3 reads CASSMATGELFF. DNA for the CDR3: TGTGCCAGTAGTATGGCCACCGGGGAGCTGTTTTTT.

The chain is built from TRBV6-1 and TRBJ1-5; unclear D gene. Germline values: CDR1 MNHNS, CDR2 SASEGT. V lost 2 bases and J lost 4, with 12 bases in between. CDR3 length: 15 residues. The CDR3, as DNA: TGTGCCAGCAGTGAAACGAGGTCCCTTAATCAGCCCCAGCATTTT. Translated: CASSETRSLNQPQHF.